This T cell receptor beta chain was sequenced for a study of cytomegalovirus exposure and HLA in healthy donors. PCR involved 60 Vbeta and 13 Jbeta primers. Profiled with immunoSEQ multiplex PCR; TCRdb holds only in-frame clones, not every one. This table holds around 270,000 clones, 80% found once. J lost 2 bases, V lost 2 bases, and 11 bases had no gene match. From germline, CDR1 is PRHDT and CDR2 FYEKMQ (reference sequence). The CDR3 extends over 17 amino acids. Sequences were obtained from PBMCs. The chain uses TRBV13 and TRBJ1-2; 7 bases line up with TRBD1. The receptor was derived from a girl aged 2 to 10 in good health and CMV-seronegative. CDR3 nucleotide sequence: TGTGCCAGCAGCTTACAGGGGGGTCCTACCTCAAACTATGGCTACACCTTC. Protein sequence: CASSLQGGPTSNYGYTF.